These T cell receptor beta chains were read from a single sample in a study of identical twins. Each CDR3 protein is one row after TCRdb ran MiXCR on the 5' RACE reads. The profile shows hundreds of thousands of distinct CDR3 sequences, roughly an eighth of them singletons. The same data also contributed to another study, on yellow fever vaccine responses in identical twins.

The sequenced material came from PBMCs. These receptors all come from a woman aged 18-29 years in good health. Both conserved end residues are part of each CDR3. Each record gives: clone size, J gene, D gene, V gene, CDR3 protein, CDR3 DNA. D genes are given only for firm matches. Some rows mark clone size as missing; the rest say once, few, many or name a class of expanded clone.

abundance: NA
j_gene: TRBJ1-2
d_gene: NA
v_gene: TRBV12-3/TRBV12-4
CDR3aa: CASTLGPGGLRGYTF
CDR3nt: TGTGCCAGCACCTTGGGGCCCGGGGGACTGAGGGGCTACACCTTC

abundance: NA
j_gene: TRBJ2-7
d_gene: NA
v_gene: TRBV20-1
CDR3aa: CSFTRSSYEQYF
CDR3nt: TGCAGTTTCACACGGAGCTCCTACGAGCAGTACTTC

abundance: NA
j_gene: TRBJ2-1
d_gene: NA
v_gene: TRBV5-1
CDR3aa: CASRATPSSYNEQFF
CDR3nt: TGCGCCAGCAGGGCTACCCCTAGCTCCTACAATGAGCAGTTCTTC

abundance: NA
j_gene: TRBJ2-1
d_gene: TRBD1
v_gene: TRBV9
CDR3aa: CASSGTGAASYNEQFF
CDR3nt: TGTGCCAGCAGCGGCACAGGGGCGGCCTCCTACAATGAGCAGTTCTTC

abundance: NA
j_gene: TRBJ2-1
d_gene: NA
v_gene: TRBV12-3/TRBV12-4
CDR3aa: CASSFWFDEQFF
CDR3nt: TGTGCCAGCAGTTTTTGGTTCGATGAGCAGTTCTTC

abundance: few
j_gene: TRBJ2-1
d_gene: NA
v_gene: TRBV27
CDR3aa: CASKQGSSNEQFF
CDR3nt: TGTGCCAGCAAGCAGGGGAGTAGCAATGAGCAGTTCTTC

abundance: few
j_gene: TRBJ2-3
d_gene: TRBD2
v_gene: TRBV5-1
CDR3aa: CASTLLADTDTQYF
CDR3nt: TGCGCCAGCACATTACTAGCGGACACAGATACGCAGTATTTT

abundance: few
j_gene: TRBJ1-4
d_gene: NA
v_gene: TRBV11-1
CDR3aa: CASSPLNRGRGGEKLFF
CDR3nt: TGTGCCAGCAGCCCCCTGAATCGAGGTCGGGGTGGTGAAAAACTGTTTTTT

abundance: many
j_gene: TRBJ2-5
d_gene: NA
v_gene: TRBV7-9
CDR3aa: CASSLEYQETQYF
CDR3nt: TGTGCCAGCAGCTTAGAGTACCAAGAGACCCAGTACTTC

abundance: few
j_gene: TRBJ2-2
d_gene: NA
v_gene: TRBV28
CDR3aa: CASSFMRFGELFF
CDR3nt: TGTGCCAGCAGTTTTATGCGGTTCGGGGAGCTGTTTTTT

abundance: few
j_gene: TRBJ2-1
d_gene: NA
v_gene: TRBV9
CDR3aa: CASSAGGASNEQFF
CDR3nt: TGTGCCAGCAGCGCAGGTGGCGCTTCCAATGAGCAGTTCTTC

abundance: NA
j_gene: TRBJ2-1
d_gene: TRBD1
v_gene: TRBV29-1
CDR3aa: CSLATGTGIYNEQFF
CDR3nt: TGCAGCCTGGCCACCGGGACAGGGATTTACAATGAGCAGTTCTTC

abundance: few
j_gene: TRBJ1-2
d_gene: TRBD1
v_gene: TRBV25-1
CDR3aa: CASSGDPPGGYGYTF
CDR3nt: TGTGCCAGCAGTGGAGACCCCCCAGGGGGCTATGGCTACACCTTC

abundance: few
j_gene: TRBJ2-3
d_gene: NA
v_gene: TRBV2
CDR3aa: CASSDLITDTQYF
CDR3nt: TGTGCCAGCAGTGATCTTATCACAGATACGCAGTATTTT

abundance: NA
j_gene: TRBJ2-7
d_gene: TRBD2
v_gene: TRBV7-2
CDR3aa: CASSLGTSARGTYEQYF
CDR3nt: TGTGCCAGCAGCTTAGGGACTAGCGCCCGGGGGACCTACGAGCAGTACTTC

abundance: few
j_gene: TRBJ2-5
d_gene: TRBD2
v_gene: TRBV5-1
CDR3aa: CASSLALELAGNQETQYF
CDR3nt: TGCGCCAGCAGCTTGGCCTTGGAACTAGCGGGAAATCAAGAGACCCAGTACTTC

abundance: few
j_gene: TRBJ2-3
d_gene: NA
v_gene: TRBV20-1
CDR3aa: CSARTPKDTDTQYF
CDR3nt: TGCAGTGCACGGACCCCGAAAGACACAGATACGCAGTATTTT

abundance: NA
j_gene: TRBJ2-3
d_gene: TRBD2
v_gene: TRBV5-1
CDR3aa: CASSISGYSTDTQYF
CDR3nt: TGCGCCAGCAGCATTAGCGGGTATAGCACAGATACGCAGTATTTT

abundance: NA
j_gene: TRBJ2-7
d_gene: NA
v_gene: TRBV5-6
CDR3aa: CASSSLDYEQYF
CDR3nt: TGTGCCAGCAGCTCCTTAGACTACGAGCAGTACTTC

abundance: few
j_gene: TRBJ2-7
d_gene: NA
v_gene: TRBV27
CDR3aa: CASSLSTGSPTFEQYF
CDR3nt: TGTGCCAGCAGTTTATCGACAGGAAGCCCTACGTTTGAGCAGTACTTC

abundance: many
j_gene: TRBJ2-3
d_gene: TRBD2
v_gene: TRBV2
CDR3aa: CASRGTSGTDTQYF
CDR3nt: TGTGCCAGCAGAGGGACTAGCGGCACAGATACGCAGTATTTT

abundance: few
j_gene: TRBJ2-1
d_gene: TRBD2
v_gene: TRBV19
CDR3aa: CASSPEVAGNNEQFF
CDR3nt: TGTGCCAGTAGCCCCGAGGTAGCGGGAAACAATGAGCAGTTCTTC

abundance: NA
j_gene: TRBJ1-6
d_gene: NA
v_gene: TRBV6-1
CDR3aa: CASSELANGSPLHF
CDR3nt: TGTGCCAGCAGTGAACTGGCAAATGGTTCACCCCTCCACTTT

abundance: few
j_gene: TRBJ2-2
d_gene: TRBD1
v_gene: TRBV24-1
CDR3aa: CATTPGGLGELFF
CDR3nt: TGTGCCACCACTCCAGGGGGTCTTGGGGAGCTGTTTTTT

abundance: few
j_gene: TRBJ2-2
d_gene: NA
v_gene: TRBV7-8
CDR3aa: CASSLRQADTGELFF
CDR3nt: TGTGCCAGCAGCCTAAGACAGGCGGACACCGGGGAGCTGTTTTTT

abundance: many
j_gene: TRBJ1-1
d_gene: NA
v_gene: TRBV12-3/TRBV12-4
CDR3aa: CASRRGSEAFF
CDR3nt: TGTGCCAGCAGACGGGGGTCCGAAGCTTTCTTT

abundance: many
j_gene: TRBJ2-1
d_gene: NA
v_gene: TRBV15
CDR3aa: CATSRGPPRSYNEQFF
CDR3nt: TGTGCCACCAGCAGAGGCCCGCCCCGCAGCTACAATGAGCAGTTCTTC

abundance: many
j_gene: TRBJ2-3
d_gene: TRBD1
v_gene: TRBV10-3
CDR3aa: CAISESKDRGSTDTQYF
CDR3nt: TGTGCCATCAGTGAGTCGAAGGACAGGGGAAGCACAGATACGCAGTATTTT

abundance: few
j_gene: TRBJ2-3
d_gene: NA
v_gene: TRBV5-1
CDR3aa: CASSPRESADTQYF
CDR3nt: TGCGCCAGCAGCCCCCGGGAGTCCGCAGATACGCAGTATTTT

abundance: few
j_gene: TRBJ1-1
d_gene: TRBD1
v_gene: TRBV27
CDR3aa: CASSSWGQEDTEAFF
CDR3nt: TGTGCCAGCAGTTCTTGGGGACAGGAGGACACTGAAGCTTTCTTT

abundance: NA
j_gene: TRBJ2-5
d_gene: TRBD1
v_gene: TRBV5-1
CDR3aa: CASSPTGGNAQETQYF
CDR3nt: TGCGCCAGCAGCCCAACAGGGGGAAACGCTCAAGAGACCCAGTACTTC

abundance: NA
j_gene: TRBJ2-5
d_gene: NA
v_gene: TRBV20-1
CDR3aa: CSASPISGAGETQYF
CDR3nt: TGCAGTGCTAGCCCCATTTCGGGGGCTGGAGAGACCCAGTACTTC

abundance: NA
j_gene: TRBJ2-3
d_gene: NA
v_gene: TRBV7-2
CDR3aa: CASSPHPADTQYF
CDR3nt: TGTGCCAGCAGCCCCCACCCGGCGGATACGCAGTATTTT

abundance: many
j_gene: TRBJ1-1
d_gene: TRBD1
v_gene: TRBV5-1
CDR3aa: CASSLGPGTGDTEAFF
CDR3nt: TGCGCCAGCAGCTTGGGGCCCGGGACAGGGGACACTGAAGCTTTCTTT

abundance: NA
j_gene: TRBJ2-3
d_gene: NA
v_gene: TRBV3-1
CDR3aa: CASSQVVRTGVKETQYF
CDR3nt: TGTGCCAGCAGCCAAGTCGTTAGGACGGGAGTGAAGGAAACGCAGTATTTT

abundance: NA
j_gene: TRBJ2-2
d_gene: NA
v_gene: TRBV6-1
CDR3aa: CASTKNTGPNTGELFF
CDR3nt: TGTGCCAGCACCAAGAACACAGGGCCGAACACCGGGGAGCTGTTTTTT

abundance: many
j_gene: TRBJ2-5
d_gene: TRBD2
v_gene: TRBV20-1
CDR3aa: CSASWREFETQYF
CDR3nt: TGCAGTGCTAGCTGGCGGGAGTTTGAGACCCAGTACTTC

abundance: NA
j_gene: TRBJ2-1
d_gene: NA
v_gene: TRBV9
CDR3aa: CASSPGPEANEQFF
CDR3nt: TGTGCCAGCAGCCCGGGTCCCGAGGCCAATGAGCAGTTCTTC

abundance: NA
j_gene: TRBJ2-1
d_gene: TRBD2
v_gene: TRBV9
CDR3aa: CASSQTSGGRDEQFF
CDR3nt: TGTGCCAGCAGCCAGACTAGCGGCGGCCGCGATGAGCAGTTCTTC

abundance: NA
j_gene: TRBJ2-3
d_gene: TRBD2
v_gene: TRBV5-1
CDR3aa: CASSPGAGDLRGTDTQYF
CDR3nt: TGCGCCAGCAGCCCTGGGGCGGGAGACTTGCGTGGTACAGATACGCAGTATTTT

abundance: many
j_gene: TRBJ1-1
d_gene: NA
v_gene: TRBV3-1
CDR3aa: CASSPFYSPNTEAFF
CDR3nt: TGTGCCAGCAGCCCCTTTTACAGCCCGAACACTGAAGCTTTCTTT

abundance: NA
j_gene: TRBJ1-1
d_gene: NA
v_gene: TRBV20-1
CDR3aa: CSARVGAAEAFF
CDR3nt: TGCAGTGCTAGAGTGGGGGCGGCTGAAGCTTTCTTT

abundance: NA
j_gene: TRBJ2-2
d_gene: NA
v_gene: TRBV28
CDR3aa: CASSLYSHGTGELFF
CDR3nt: TGTGCCAGCAGTTTATATTCCCACGGCACCGGGGAGCTGTTTTTT

abundance: NA
j_gene: TRBJ1-2
d_gene: NA
v_gene: TRBV19
CDR3aa: CASSIGGSLFGYTF
CDR3nt: TGTGCCAGTAGTATAGGAGGGAGCCTGTTCGGCTACACCTTC

abundance: many
j_gene: TRBJ2-7
d_gene: NA
v_gene: TRBV12-3/TRBV12-4
CDR3aa: CASSSGQPYEQYF
CDR3nt: TGTGCCAGCAGTTCGGGACAACCCTACGAGCAGTACTTC

abundance: medium-sized
j_gene: TRBJ1-5
d_gene: NA
v_gene: TRBV11-2
CDR3aa: CASSLEGHSNQPQHF
CDR3nt: TGTGCCAGCAGCTTAGAAGGACATAGCAATCAGCCCCAGCATTTT

abundance: few
j_gene: TRBJ2-1
d_gene: TRBD2
v_gene: TRBV10-3
CDR3aa: CAISESVTSGNEQFF
CDR3nt: TGTGCCATCAGTGAGTCTGTGACTAGCGGCAATGAGCAGTTCTTC